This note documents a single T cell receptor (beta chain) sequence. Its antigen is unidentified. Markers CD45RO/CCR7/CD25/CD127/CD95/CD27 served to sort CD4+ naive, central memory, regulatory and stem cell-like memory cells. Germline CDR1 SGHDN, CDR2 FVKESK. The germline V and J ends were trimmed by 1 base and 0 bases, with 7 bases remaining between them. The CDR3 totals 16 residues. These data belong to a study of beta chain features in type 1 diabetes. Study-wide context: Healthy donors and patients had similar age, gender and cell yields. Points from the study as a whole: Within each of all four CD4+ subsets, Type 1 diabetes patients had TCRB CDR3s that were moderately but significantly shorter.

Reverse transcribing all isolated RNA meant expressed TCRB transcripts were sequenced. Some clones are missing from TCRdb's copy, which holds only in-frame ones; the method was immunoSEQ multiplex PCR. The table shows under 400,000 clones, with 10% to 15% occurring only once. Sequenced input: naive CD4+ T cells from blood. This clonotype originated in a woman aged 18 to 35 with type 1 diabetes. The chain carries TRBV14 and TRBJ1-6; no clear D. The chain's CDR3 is CASSQVRSSYNSPLHF. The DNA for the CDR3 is TGTGCCAGCAGCCAAGTGCGGAGCTCCTATAATTCACCCCTCCACTTT.